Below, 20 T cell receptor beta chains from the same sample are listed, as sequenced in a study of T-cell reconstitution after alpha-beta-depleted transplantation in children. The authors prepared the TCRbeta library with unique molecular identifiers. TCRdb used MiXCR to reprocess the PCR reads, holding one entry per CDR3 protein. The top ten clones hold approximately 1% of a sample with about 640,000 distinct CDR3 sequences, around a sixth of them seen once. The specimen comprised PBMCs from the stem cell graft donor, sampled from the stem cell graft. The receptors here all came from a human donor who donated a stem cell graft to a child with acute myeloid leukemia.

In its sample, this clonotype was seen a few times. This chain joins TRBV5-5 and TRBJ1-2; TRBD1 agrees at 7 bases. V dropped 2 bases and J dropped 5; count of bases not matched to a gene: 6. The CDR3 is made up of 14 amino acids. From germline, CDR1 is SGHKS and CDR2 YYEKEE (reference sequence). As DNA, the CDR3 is TGTGCCAGCAGCTTTGATGGGACAGATTATGGCTACACCTTC. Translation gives CASSFDGTDYGYTF.

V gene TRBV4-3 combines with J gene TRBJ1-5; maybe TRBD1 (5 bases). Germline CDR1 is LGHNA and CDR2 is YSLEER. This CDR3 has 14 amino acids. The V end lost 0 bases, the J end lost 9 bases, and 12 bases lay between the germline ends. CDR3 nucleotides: TGCGCCAGCAGCCAAGACGAGGGGTCTCGGCCCCAGCATTTT. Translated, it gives CASSQDEGSRPQHF.

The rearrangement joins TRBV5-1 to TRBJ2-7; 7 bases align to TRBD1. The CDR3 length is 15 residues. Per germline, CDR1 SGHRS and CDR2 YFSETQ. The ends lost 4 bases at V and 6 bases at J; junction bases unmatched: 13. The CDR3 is CASSTLGMAGGEQYF. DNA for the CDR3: TGCGCCAGCAGCACCCTTGGTATGGCAGGGGGCGAGCAGTACTTC.

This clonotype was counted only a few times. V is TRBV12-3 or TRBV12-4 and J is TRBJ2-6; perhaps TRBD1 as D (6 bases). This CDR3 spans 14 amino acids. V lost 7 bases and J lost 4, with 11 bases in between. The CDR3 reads CASMTGEGANVLTF. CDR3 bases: TGTGCCAGCATGACAGGAGAGGGGGCCAACGTCCTGACTTTC.

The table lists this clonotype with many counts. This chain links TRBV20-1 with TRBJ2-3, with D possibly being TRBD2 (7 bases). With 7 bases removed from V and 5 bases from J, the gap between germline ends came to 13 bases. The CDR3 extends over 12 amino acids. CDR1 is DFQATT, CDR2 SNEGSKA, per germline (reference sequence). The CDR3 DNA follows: TGCAGTGGTGGGGGGGGCCAAGATACGCAGTATTTT. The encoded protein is CSGGGGQDTQYF.

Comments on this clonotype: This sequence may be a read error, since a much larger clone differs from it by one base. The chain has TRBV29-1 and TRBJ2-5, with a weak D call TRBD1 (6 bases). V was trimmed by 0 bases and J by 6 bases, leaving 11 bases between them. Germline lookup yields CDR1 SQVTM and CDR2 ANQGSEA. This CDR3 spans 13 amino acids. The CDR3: CSVEDLGGQTQYF. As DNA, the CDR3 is TGCAGCGTTGAAGATCTAGGGGGACAGACCCAGTACTTC.

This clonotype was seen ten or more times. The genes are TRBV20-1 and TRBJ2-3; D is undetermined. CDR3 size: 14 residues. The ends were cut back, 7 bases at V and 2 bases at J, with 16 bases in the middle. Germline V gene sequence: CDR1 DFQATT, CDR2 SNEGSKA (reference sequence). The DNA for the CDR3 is TGCAGTGGTACCACGGATCACACCACAGATACGCAGTATTTT. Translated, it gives CSGTTDHTTDTQYF.

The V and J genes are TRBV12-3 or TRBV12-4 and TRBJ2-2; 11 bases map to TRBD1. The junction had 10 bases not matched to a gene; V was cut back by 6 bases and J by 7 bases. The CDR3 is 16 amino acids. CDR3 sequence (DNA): TGTGCCAGCAGGGTTCCTGGGACAGGGGGGGTCGGGGAGCTGTTTTTT. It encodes CASRVPGTGGVGELFF.

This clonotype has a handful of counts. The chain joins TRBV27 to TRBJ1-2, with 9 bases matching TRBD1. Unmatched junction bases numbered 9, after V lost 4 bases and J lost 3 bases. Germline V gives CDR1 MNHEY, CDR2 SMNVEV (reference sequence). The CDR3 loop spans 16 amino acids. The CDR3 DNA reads TGTGCCAGCAGTTACCGTACAGGGGGCCTTGACTATGGCTACACCTTC. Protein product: CASSYRTGGLDYGYTF.

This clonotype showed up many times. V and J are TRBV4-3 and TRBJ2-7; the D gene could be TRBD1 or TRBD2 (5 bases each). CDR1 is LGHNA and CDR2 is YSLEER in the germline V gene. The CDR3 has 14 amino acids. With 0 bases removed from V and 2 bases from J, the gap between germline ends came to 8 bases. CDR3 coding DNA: TGCGCCAGCAGCCAAGATTGGGGACCCTACGAGCAGTACTTC. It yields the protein CASSQDWGPYEQYF.

The CDR3 loop reads CASSSILGGLTDTQYF. The CDR3, as DNA: TGTGCCAGCAGCTCCATACTTGGGGGGCTCACAGATACGCAGTATTTT. The chain employs TRBV12-3 or TRBV12-4 and TRBJ2-3; D assignment may be TRBD1 or TRBD2 (6 bases each). CDR3 length equals 16 residues. Trimming shortened V by 6 bases and J by 2 bases, and 18 bases separated the two germline ends.

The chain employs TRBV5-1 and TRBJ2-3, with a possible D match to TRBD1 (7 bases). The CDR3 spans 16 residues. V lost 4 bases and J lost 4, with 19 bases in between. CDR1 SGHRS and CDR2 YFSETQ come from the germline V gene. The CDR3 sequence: CASSPGGGEGSDTQYF. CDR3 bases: TGCGCCAGCAGCCCAGGAGGGGGCGAGGGGTCAGATACGCAGTATTTT.

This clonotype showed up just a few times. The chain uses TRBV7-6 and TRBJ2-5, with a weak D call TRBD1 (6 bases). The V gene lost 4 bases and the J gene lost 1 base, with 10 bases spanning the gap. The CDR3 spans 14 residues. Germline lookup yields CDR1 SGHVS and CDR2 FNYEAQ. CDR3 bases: TGTGCCAGCAGCTCGACAGGTTCCCAAGAGACCCAGTACTTC. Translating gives CASSSTGSQETQYF.

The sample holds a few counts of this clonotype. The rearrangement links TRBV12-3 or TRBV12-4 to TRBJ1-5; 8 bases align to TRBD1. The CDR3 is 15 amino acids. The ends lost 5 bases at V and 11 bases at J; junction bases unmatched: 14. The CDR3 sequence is CASSRQGSGAPAQHF. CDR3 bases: TGTGCCAGCAGTCGACAGGGGTCAGGGGCTCCAGCCCAGCATTTT.

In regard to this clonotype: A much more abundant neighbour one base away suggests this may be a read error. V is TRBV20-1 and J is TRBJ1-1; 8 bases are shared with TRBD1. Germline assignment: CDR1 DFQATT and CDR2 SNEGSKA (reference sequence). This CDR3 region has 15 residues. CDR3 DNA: TGCAGTGCTAGTTCTAGACAGGGGATGAACACTGACGCTTTCTTT. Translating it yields CSASSRQGMNTDAFF.

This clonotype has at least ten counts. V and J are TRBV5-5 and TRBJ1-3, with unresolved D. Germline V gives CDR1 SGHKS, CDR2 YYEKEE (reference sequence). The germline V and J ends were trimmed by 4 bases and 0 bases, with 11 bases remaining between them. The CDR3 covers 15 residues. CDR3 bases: TGTGCCAGCAGCCCGTTTCACTACTCTGGAAACACCATATATTTT. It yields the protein CASSPFHYSGNTIYF.

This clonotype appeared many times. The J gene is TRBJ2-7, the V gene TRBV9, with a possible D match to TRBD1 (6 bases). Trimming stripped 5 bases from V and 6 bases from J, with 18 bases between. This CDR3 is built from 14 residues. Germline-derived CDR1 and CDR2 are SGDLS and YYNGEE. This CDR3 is CASSAGAGAVEQYF. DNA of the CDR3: TGTGCCAGCAGTGCCGGGGCAGGGGCTGTCGAGCAGTACTTC.

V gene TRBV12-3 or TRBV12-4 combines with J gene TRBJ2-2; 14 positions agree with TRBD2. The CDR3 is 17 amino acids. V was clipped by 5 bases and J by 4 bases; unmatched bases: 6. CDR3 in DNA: TGTGCCAGCAGTCCGACTAGCGGGGGGGTTGGCACCGGGGAGCTGTTTTTT. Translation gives CASSPTSGGVGTGELFF.

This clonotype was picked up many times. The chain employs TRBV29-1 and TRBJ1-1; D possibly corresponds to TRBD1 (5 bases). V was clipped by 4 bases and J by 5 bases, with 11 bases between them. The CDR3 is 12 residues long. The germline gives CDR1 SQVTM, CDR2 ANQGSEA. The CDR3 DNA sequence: TGCAGCGTTGTCAGGGTGGAAACTGAAGCTTTCTTT. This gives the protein CSVVRVETEAFF.

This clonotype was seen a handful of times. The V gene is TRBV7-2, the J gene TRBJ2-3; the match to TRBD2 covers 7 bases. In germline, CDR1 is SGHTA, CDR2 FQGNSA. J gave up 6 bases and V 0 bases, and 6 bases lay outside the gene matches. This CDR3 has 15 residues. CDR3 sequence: CASSLAGGFPDTQYF. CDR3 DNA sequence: TGTGCCAGCAGCTTAGCGGGGGGGTTTCCGGATACGCAGTATTTT. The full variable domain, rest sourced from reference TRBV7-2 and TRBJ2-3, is GAGVSQSPSNKVTEKGKDVELRCDPISGHTALYWYRQSLGQGLEFLIYFQGNSAPDKSGLPSDRFSAERTGGSVSTLTIQRTQQEDSAVYLCASSLAGGFPDTQYFGPGTRLTVL.